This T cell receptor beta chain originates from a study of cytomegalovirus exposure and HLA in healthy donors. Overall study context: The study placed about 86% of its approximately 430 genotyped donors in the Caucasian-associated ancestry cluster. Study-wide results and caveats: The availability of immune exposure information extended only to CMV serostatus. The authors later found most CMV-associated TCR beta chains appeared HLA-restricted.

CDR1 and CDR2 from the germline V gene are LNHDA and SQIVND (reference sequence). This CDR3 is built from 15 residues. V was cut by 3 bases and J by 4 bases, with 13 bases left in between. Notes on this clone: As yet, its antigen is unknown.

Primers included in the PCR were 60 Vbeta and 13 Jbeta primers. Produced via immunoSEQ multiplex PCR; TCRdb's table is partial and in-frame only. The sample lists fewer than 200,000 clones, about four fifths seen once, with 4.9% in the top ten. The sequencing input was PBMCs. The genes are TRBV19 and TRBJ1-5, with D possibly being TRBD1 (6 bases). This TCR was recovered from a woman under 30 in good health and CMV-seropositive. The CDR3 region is CASSMGAQGNQPQHF. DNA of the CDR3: TGTGCCAGTAGTATGGGGGCACAAGGGAATCAGCCCCAGCATTTT.